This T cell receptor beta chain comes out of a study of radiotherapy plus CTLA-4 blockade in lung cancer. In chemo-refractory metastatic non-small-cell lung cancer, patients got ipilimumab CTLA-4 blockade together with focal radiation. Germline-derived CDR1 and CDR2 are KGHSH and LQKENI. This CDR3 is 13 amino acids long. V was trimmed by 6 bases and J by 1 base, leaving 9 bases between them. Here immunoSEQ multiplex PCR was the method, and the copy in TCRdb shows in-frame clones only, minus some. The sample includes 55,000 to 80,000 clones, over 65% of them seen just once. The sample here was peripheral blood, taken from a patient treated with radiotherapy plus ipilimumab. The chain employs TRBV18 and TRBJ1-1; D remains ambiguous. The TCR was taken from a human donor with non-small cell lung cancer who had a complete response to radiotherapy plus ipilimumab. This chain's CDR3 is CASSGGENTEAFF. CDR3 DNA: TGTGCCAGCTCCGGCGGGGAGAACACTGAAGCTTTCTTT.